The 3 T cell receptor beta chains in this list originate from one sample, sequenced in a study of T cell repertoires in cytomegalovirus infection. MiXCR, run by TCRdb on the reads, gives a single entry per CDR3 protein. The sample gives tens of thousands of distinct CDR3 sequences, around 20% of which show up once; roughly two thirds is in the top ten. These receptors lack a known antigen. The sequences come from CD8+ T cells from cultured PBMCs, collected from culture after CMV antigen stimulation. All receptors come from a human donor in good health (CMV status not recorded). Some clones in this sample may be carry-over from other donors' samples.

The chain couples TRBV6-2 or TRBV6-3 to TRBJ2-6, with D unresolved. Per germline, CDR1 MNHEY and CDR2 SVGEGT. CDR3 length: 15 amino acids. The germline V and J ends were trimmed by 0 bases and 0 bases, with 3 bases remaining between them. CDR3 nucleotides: TGTGCCAGCAGTTACTCTAGCTCTGGGGCCAACGTCCTGACTTTC. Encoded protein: CASSYSSSGANVLTF.

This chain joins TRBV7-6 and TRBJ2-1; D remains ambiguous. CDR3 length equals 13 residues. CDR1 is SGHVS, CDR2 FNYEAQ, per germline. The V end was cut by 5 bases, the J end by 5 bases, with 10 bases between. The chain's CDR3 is CASSTTANNEQFF. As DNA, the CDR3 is TGTGCCAGCAGCACAACAGCCAACAATGAGCAGTTCTTC. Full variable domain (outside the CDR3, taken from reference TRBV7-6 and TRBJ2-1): GAGVSQSPRYKVTKRGQDVALRCDPISGHVSLYWYRQALGQGPEFLTYFNYEAQQDKSGLPNDRFSAERPEGSISTLTIQRTEQRDSAMYRCASSTTANNEQFFGPGTRLTVL.

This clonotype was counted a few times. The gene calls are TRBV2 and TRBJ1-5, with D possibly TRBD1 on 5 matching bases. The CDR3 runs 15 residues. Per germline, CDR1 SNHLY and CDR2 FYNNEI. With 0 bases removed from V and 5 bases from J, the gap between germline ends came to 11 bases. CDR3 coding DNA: TGTGCCAGCAGTGAAGCGGACACATGGGATCAGCCCCAGCATTTT. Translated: CASSEADTWDQPQHF.